This T cell receptor beta chain was captured by sequencing in a study of Graves' ophthalmopathy and Graves' hyperthyroidism. From RNA, the CDR3 regions of TCR beta chains were amplified and sequenced. HTBI-primed first-round RT-PCR preceded second-round multiplex PCR. TCRdb processed the multiplex PCR reads anew with MiXCR; each CDR3 protein has one entry. The profile shows 900,000 to 1,200,000 distinct CDR3 sequences, roughly 35% of them singletons. Newly diagnosed, the hyperthyroidism patients had under 2 months' duration and were aged 18 to 65. Study-level findings and limits: Its predictions of ophthalmopathy progression gave the model over 65% sensitivity and roughly 76% specificity.

Concerning this clonotype: No antigen is known for it.

The TCR originated in an adult man with Graves' hyperthyroidism. The sample taken for sequencing was peripheral blood or thyroid tissue (not recorded which).

CDR3 DNA sequence: TGTGCCAGCAGCGTAGTCGGGACTAGCGGGACCGAAGAGACCCAGTACTTC. It yields the protein CASSVVGTSGTEETQYF. The chain recombines TRBV9 with TRBJ2-5, with 13 nucleotides matching TRBD2. The V gene end was trimmed by 0 bases and the J gene end by 3 bases; junction bases not matched to a gene: 5. CDR3 length: 17 residues. The germline CDR1 and CDR2 sequences are SGDLS and YYNGEE.